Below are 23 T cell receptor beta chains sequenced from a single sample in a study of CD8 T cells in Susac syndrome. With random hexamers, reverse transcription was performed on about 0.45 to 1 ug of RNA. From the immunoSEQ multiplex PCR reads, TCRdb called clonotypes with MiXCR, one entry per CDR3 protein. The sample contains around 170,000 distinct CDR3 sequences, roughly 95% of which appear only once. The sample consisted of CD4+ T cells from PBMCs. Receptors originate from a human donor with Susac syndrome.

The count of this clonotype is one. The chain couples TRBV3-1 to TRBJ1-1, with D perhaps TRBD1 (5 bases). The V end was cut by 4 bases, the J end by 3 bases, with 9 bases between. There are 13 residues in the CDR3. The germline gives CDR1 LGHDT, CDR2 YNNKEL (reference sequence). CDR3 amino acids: CASSPPGYTEAFF. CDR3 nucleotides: TGTGCCAGCAGCCCACCAGGGTACACTGAAGCTTTCTTT. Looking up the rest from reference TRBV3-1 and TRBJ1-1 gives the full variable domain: DTAVSQTPKYLVTQMGNDKSIKCEQNLGHDTMYWYKQDSKKFLKIMFSYNNKELIINETVPNRFSPKSPDKAHLNLHINSLELGDSAVYFCASSPPGYTEAFFGQGTRLTVV.

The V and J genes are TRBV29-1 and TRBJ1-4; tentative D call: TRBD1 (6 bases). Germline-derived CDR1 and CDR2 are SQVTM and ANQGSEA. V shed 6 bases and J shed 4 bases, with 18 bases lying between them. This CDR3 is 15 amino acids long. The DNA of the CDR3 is TGCAGCGTCCGCTTCCAGGGGAGCCGTAATGAAAAACTGTTTTTT. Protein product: CSVRFQGSRNEKLFF.

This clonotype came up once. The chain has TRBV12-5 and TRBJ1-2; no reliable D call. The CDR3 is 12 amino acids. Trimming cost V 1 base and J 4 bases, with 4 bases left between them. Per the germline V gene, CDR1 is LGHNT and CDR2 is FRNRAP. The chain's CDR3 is CASGLGSYGYTF. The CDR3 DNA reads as TGTGCTAGTGGTTTGGGAAGCTATGGCTACACCTTC.

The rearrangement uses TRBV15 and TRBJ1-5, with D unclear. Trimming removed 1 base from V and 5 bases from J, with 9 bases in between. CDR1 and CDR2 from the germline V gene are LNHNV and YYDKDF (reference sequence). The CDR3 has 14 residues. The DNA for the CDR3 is TGTGCCACCAGCAGAGTCGTATTGCATCAGCCCCAGCATTTT. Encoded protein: CATSRVVLHQPQHF.

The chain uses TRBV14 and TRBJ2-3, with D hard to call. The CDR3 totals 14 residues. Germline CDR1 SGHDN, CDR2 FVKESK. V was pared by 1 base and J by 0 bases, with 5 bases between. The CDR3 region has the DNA TGTGCCAGCAGCCAAGGGAGTAGCACAGATACGCAGTATTTT. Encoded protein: CASSQGSSTDTQYF.

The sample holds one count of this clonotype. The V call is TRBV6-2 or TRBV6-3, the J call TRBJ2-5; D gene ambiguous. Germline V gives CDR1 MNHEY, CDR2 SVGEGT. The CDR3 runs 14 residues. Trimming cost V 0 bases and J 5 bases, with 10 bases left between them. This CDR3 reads CASSYSKAAETQYF. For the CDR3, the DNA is TGTGCCAGCAGTTACTCGAAGGCGGCCGAGACCCAGTACTTC.

CDR3 bases: TGTGCCAGCAGCCAAGACAGGGGGAGAAGCAATCAGCCCCAGCATTTT. This gives the protein CASSQDRGRSNQPQHF. The V and J genes are TRBV3-1 and TRBJ1-5, with 7 bases aligning to TRBD1. J lost 1 base, V lost 0 bases, and 3 bases had no gene match. Germline V gives CDR1 LGHDT, CDR2 YNNKEL (reference sequence). The CDR3 extends over 16 amino acids.

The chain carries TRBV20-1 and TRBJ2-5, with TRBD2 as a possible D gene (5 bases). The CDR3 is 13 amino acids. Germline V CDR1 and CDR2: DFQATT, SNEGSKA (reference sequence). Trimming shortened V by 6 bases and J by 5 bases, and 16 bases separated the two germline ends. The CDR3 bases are TGCAGTGCAAGCGAGAGGCGGAGGGAGACCCAGTACTTC. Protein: CSASERRRETQYF.

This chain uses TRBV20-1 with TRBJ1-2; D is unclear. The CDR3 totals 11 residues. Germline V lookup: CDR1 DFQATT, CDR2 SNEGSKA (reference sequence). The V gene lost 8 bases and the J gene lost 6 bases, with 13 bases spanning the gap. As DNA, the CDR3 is TGCAGTCCCATAGACCCGGATGGCTACACCTTC. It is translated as CSPIDPDGYTF.

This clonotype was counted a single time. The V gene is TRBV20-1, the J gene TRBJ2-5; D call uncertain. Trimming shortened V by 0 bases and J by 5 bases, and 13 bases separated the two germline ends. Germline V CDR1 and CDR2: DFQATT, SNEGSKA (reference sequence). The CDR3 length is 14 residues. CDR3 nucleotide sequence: TGCAGTGCTAGAGATCGGCTAGTCAGCGAGACCCAGTACTTC. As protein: CSARDRLVSETQYF.

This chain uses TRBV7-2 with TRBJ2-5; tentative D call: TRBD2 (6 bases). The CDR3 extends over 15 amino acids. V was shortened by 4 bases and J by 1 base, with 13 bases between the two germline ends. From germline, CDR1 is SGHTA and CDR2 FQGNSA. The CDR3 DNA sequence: TGTGCCAGCAGCTCTGGAGGGGTGGGCCAAGAGACCCAGTACTTC. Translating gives CASSSGGVGQETQYF.

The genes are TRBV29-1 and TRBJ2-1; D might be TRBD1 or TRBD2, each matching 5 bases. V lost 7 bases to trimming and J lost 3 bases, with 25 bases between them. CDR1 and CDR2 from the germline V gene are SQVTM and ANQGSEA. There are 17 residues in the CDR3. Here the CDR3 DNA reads TGCAGCGCTAGGGACGGTTTCCAATGGGCCGACTACAATGAGCAGTTCTTC. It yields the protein CSARDGFQWADYNEQFF.

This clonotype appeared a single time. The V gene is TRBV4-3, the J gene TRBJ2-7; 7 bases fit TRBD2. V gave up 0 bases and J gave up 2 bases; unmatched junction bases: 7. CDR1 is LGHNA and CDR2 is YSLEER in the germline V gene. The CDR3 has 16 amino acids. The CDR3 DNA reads TGCGCCAGCAGCCAAGATAGCCAGAGCGGGACCTACGAGCAGTACTTC. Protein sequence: CASSQDSQSGTYEQYF.

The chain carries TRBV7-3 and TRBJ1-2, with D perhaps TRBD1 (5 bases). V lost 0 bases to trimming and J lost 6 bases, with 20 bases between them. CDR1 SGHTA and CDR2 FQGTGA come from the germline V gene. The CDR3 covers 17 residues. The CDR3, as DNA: TGTGCCAGCAGCTTAACGGGGGAGGTTGGGGGAGTTCATGGCTACACCTTC. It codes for CASSLTGEVGGVHGYTF.

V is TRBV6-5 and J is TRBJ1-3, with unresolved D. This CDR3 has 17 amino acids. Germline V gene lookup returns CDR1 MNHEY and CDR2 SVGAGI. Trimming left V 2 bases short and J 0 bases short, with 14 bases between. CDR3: CASSYDRPPGSGNTIYF. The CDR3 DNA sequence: TGTGCCAGCAGTTACGACCGTCCCCCAGGCTCTGGAAACACCATATATTTT.

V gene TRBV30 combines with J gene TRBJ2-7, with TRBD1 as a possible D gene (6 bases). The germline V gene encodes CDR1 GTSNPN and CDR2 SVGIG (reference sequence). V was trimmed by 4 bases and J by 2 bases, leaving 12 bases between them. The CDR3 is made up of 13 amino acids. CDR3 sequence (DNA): TGTGCCTGGAACCCCGACAGGACCTACGAGCAGTACTTC. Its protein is CAWNPDRTYEQYF. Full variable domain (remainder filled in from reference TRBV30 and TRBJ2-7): SQTIHQWPATLVQPVGSPLSLECTVEGTSNPNLYWYRQAAGRGLQLLFYSVGIGQISSEVPQNLSASRPQDRQFILSSKKLLLSDSGFYLCAWNPDRTYEQYFGPGTRLTVT.

DNA for the CDR3: TGTGCCAGCAGCTTACGTACCTCGGGGACAGGGTATGGCTACACCTTC. This gives the protein CASSLRTSGTGYGYTF. The V and J genes are TRBV7-8 and TRBJ1-2, with 9 positions matching TRBD1. The germline V gene has CDR1 SGHVS and CDR2 FQNEAQ. V lost 2 bases to trimming and J lost 5 bases; unmatched junction nucleotides: 9. CDR3 length equals 16 residues.

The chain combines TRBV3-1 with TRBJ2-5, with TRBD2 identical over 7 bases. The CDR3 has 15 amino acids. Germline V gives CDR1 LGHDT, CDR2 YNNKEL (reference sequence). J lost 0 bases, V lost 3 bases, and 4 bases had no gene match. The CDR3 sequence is CASSQWGGYQETQYF. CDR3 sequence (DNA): TGTGCCAGCAGCCAGTGGGGGGGGTACCAAGAGACCCAGTACTTC.

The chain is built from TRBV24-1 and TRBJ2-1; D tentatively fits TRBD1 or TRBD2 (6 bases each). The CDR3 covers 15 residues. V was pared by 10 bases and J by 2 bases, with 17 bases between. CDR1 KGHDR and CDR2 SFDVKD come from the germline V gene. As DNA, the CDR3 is TGTGCCACACAGGGCGGGGCGTACCCCTACAATGAGCAGTTCTTC. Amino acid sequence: CATQGGAYPYNEQFF.

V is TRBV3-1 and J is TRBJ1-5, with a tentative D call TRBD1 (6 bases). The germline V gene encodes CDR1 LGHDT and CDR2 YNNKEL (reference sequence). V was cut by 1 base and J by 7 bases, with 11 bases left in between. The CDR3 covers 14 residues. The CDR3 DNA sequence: TGTGCCAGCAGCCAAGGTCACAGGGCCCAGCCCCAGCATTTT. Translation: CASSQGHRAQPQHF. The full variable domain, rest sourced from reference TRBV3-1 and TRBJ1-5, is DTAVSQTPKYLVTQMGNDKSIKCEQNLGHDTMYWYKQDSKKFLKIMFSYNNKELIINETVPNRFSPKSPDKAHLNLHINSLELGDSAVYFCASSQGHRAQPQHFGDGTRLSIL.

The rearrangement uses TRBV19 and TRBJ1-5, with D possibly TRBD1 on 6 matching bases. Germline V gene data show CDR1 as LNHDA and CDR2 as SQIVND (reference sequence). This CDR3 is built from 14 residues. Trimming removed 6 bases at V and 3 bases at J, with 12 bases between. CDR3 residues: CASSPQGSNQPQHF. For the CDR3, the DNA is TGTGCCAGTAGCCCGCAGGGGTCCAATCAGCCCCAGCATTTT.

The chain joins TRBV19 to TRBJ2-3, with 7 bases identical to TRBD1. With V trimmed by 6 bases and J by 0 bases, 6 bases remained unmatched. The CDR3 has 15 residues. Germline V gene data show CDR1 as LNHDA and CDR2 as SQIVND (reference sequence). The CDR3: CASRDRLSSTDTQYF. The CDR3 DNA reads TGTGCCAGTAGGGACAGGTTATCTAGCACAGATACGCAGTATTTT.

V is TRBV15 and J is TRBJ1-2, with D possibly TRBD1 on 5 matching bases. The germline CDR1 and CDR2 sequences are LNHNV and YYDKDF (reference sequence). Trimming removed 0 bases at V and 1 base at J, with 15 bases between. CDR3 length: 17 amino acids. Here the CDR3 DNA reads TGTGCCACCAGCAGAGATCGGGGCCGTAATATTAACTATGGCTACACCTTC. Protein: CATSRDRGRNINYGYTF.